Reported below is one TCR beta chain. The source of the sample is a study of PD-1 blockade in classical Hodgkin lymphoma. All patients relapsed after autologous stem cell transplantation, and brentuximab vedotin exposure varied. Profiled with immunoSEQ multiplex PCR; TCRdb holds only in-frame clones, not every one. The repertoire includes roughly 140,000 clones, less than 80% of them detected once, and 9.2% sits in the top ten. V shed 3 bases and J shed 2 bases, with 13 bases lying between them. The germline V gene encodes CDR1 SEHNR and CDR2 FQNEAQ (reference sequence). The CDR3 has 15 amino acids. The V gene is TRBV7-9, the J gene TRBJ1-1, with D hard to call. The sequencing used peripheral blood mononuclear cells (PBMCs), collected before the second cycle of nivolumab. The TCR sequence derives from a human donor with classical Hodgkin lymphoma. The CDR3 region is CASSFSRTPNTEAFF. The DNA for the CDR3 is TGTGCCAGCAGCTTCAGCCGGACTCCTAACACTGAAGCTTTCTTT.